A single sample gave rise to the 29 T cell receptor beta chains below, sequenced in a study of monozygotic twins with inflammatory bowel disease. Reanalyzing the 5' RACE reads, TCRdb keeps one entry per CDR3 protein, without DNA. In total, the table holds over 100,000 distinct CDR3 sequences. Material: blood. The origin of the receptors is a human donor with ulcerative colitis or Crohn's disease, or a healthy co-twin of an affected twin (not recorded which).

The chain employs TRBV18 and TRBJ1-4; TCRdb reports TRBD1, a call that lacks DNA to check it against. The CDR3 is 13 residues long. Germline CDR1 and CDR2: KGHSH and LQKENI. The CDR3 protein is CASSPRTDEKLFF.

This chain connects TRBV4-2 to TRBJ2-3; TCRdb names TRBD1, which stays unverified in the absence of DNA. The CDR3 runs 15 residues. Looked up from germline, CDR1 is LGHNA and CDR2 is YNFKEQ. The CDR3 protein is CASSLRGPGEDTQYF.

V and J are TRBV29-1 and TRBJ2-1; TCRdb's D call of TRBD2 is untestable without DNA. The CDR3 totals 12 residues. Germline V gene lookup returns CDR1 SQVTM and CDR2 ANQGSEA. This CDR3 reads CSVDTAGVGQFF.

The chain is built from TRBV28 and TRBJ1-2; the TCRdb D gene call, TRBD1, has no DNA to confirm it. This CDR3 spans 17 amino acids. Per the germline V gene, CDR1 is MDHEN and CDR2 is SYDVKM. The CDR3 protein is CASSFGARVTELGGYTF.

The V and J genes are TRBV5-4 and TRBJ2-7; TCRdb outputs TRBD1, but without DNA this stays unchecked. There are 15 residues in the CDR3. Germline CDR1 SGHNT, CDR2 YYREEE (reference sequence). The CDR3 protein is CASSSLTRGPYEQYF.

The chain carries TRBV27 and TRBJ1-6; as DNA is missing, the TRBD1 call by TCRdb cannot be tested. This CDR3 is built from 15 residues. Germline CDR1 and CDR2: MNHEY and SMNVEV (reference sequence). CDR3 sequence: CASRLGGTGLSPLHF.

The rearrangement links TRBV18 to TRBJ1-2; TCRdb picks TRBD1, but there is no DNA to check that call. CDR3 length: 17 amino acids. Germline CDR1 reads KGHSH; CDR2 reads LQKENI. CDR3 amino acids: CASSPPRDRALNYGYTF.

Here the CDR3 reads CASSRDKSYEQYF. The chain is built from TRBV18 and TRBJ2-7; the D gene TCRdb calls, TRBD1, cannot be checked with no DNA. This CDR3 region has 13 residues. Germline V gene sequence: CDR1 KGHSH, CDR2 LQKENI. Supplemented by reference TRBV18 and TRBJ2-7, the full variable domain reads NAGVMQNPRHLVRRRGQEARLRCSPMKGHSHVYWYRQLPEEGLKFMVYLQKENIIDESGMPKERFSAEFPKEGPSILRIQQVVRGDSAAYFCASSRDKSYEQYFGPGTRLTVT.

This chain joins TRBV29-1 and TRBJ2-7; TCRdb lists TRBD1, though no DNA is available to test this call. CDR3 size: 11 residues. Germline assignment: CDR1 SQVTM and CDR2 ANQGSEA. The CDR3 region is CSVVGQGQQYF.

The V gene is TRBV5-1, the J gene TRBJ1-1. Germline CDR1 reads SGHRS; CDR2 reads YFSETQ. CDR3 length: 14 amino acids. The CDR3 loop is CASSLVPENTEAFF.

The gene calls are TRBV13 and TRBJ1-5. The germline CDR1 and CDR2 sequences are PRHDT and FYEKMQ (reference sequence). This CDR3 region has 15 residues. The CDR3 loop reads CASSNGGVGNQPQHF.

The CDR3 protein is CSAREIIGGLETQYF. This chain connects TRBV20-1 to TRBJ2-5; TCRdb lists TRBD1, though no DNA is available to test this call. The CDR3 spans 15 residues. Germline loops: CDR1 DFQATT, CDR2 SNEGSKA (reference sequence).

The chain joins TRBV29-1 to TRBJ2-7; TCRdb indicates TRBD1, and absent DNA this call remains unverified. CDR3 length equals 14 residues. CDR1 and CDR2 (germline): SQVTM, ANQGSEA. CDR3 in amino acids: CSVGGGQGSDEQYF.

V usage is TRBV20-1 and J usage is TRBJ1-6; TCRdb selects TRBD1, and the lack of DNA leaves this call unchecked. Germline lookup yields CDR1 DFQATT and CDR2 SNEGSKA (reference sequence). The CDR3 runs 15 residues. CDR3: CSARTGQLEDSPLHF.

The CDR3 loop is CAIWGAGSESHGYTF. The chain uses TRBV10-3 and TRBJ1-2; the D gene TCRdb calls, TRBD1, cannot be checked with no DNA. CDR1 is ENHRY and CDR2 is SYGVKD in the germline V gene. The length of the CDR3 is 15 residues.

The chain couples TRBV5-5 to TRBJ2-3; TCRdb selects TRBD1, and the lack of DNA leaves this call unchecked. The V gene's germline CDR1 is SGHKS and CDR2 YYEKEE (reference sequence). The CDR3 spans 16 residues. CDR3 protein: CASIGGAGGRTDTQYF.

This chain uses TRBV7-2 with TRBJ2-7. This CDR3 region has 11 residues. CDR1 is SGHTA and CDR2 is FQGNSA in the germline V gene. CDR3: CASTPSGAQYF.

The CDR3: CASRRGYGSYEQYF. V gene TRBV7-2 combines with J gene TRBJ2-7; lacking DNA, the TRBD1 call made by TCRdb goes unchecked. Germline lookup yields CDR1 SGHTA and CDR2 FQGNSA. CDR3 length: 14 residues.

The chain is built from TRBV12-3 or TRBV12-4 and TRBJ2-3; TCRdb lists TRBD1, though no DNA is available to test this call. The CDR3 is made up of 14 amino acids. The CDR3 loop reads CASSPGTKYDTQYF.

The chain is built from TRBV3-1 and TRBJ2-5; absent DNA, TCRdb's TRBD2 call cannot be checked. The CDR3 totals 15 residues. Germline V gives CDR1 LGHDT, CDR2 YNNKEL (reference sequence). The CDR3: CASSRLDYSGETQYF.

This chain links TRBV7-2 with TRBJ1-6. The CDR3 has 16 residues. Germline V lookup: CDR1 SGHTA, CDR2 FQGNSA. CDR3 amino acids: CASSLSTGSRDSPLHF.

This chain joins TRBV24-1 and TRBJ2-5; TCRdb gives TRBD1 as the D gene, but with no DNA this cannot be confirmed. CDR3 length equals 13 residues. Germline values: CDR1 KGHDR, CDR2 SFDVKD. Here the CDR3 reads CATSDTGLETQYF.

The rearrangement joins TRBV5-1 to TRBJ1-4. CDR3 length: 13 amino acids. Germline V gene sequence: CDR1 SGHRS, CDR2 YFSETQ. The CDR3 loop is CASSSRNSEKLFF.

The V call is TRBV7-2, the J call TRBJ2-3; absent DNA, TCRdb's TRBD1 call cannot be checked. Germline CDR1 reads SGHTA; CDR2 reads FQGNSA. The CDR3 loop spans 14 amino acids. The CDR3 protein is CASSPLPGVDTQYF.

V is TRBV27 and J is TRBJ2-7. The germline V gene has CDR1 MNHEY and CDR2 SMNVEV (reference sequence). The CDR3 is 15 residues long. The CDR3: CASSLDSRSSYEQYF.

This chain links TRBV6-1 with TRBJ1-1; TCRdb's D call of TRBD1 is untestable without DNA. The CDR3 extends over 14 amino acids. Germline values: CDR1 MNHNS, CDR2 SASEGT. This chain's CDR3 is CASSLDRGLGEAFF.

The chain couples TRBV7-9 to TRBJ1-5; TCRdb names TRBD1, which stays unverified in the absence of DNA. The CDR3 spans 16 residues. Germline V gene lookup returns CDR1 SEHNR and CDR2 FQNEAQ (reference sequence). CDR3 protein: CASSSGSGTGLQPQHF.

This chain uses TRBV18 with TRBJ1-1; TCRdb gives TRBD1 as the D gene, but with no DNA this cannot be confirmed. Germline CDR1 KGHSH, CDR2 LQKENI. This CDR3 is built from 16 residues. The CDR3 loop is CASSPQGQVRNTEAFF. Complete variable domain (other parts from reference TRBV18 and TRBJ1-1): NAGVMQNPRHLVRRRGQEARLRCSPMKGHSHVYWYRQLPEEGLKFMVYLQKENIIDESGMPKERFSAEFPKEGPSILRIQQVVRGDSAAYFCASSPQGQVRNTEAFFGQGTRLTVV.

The CDR3 spells CAISESGLASSRNIQYF. The rearrangement links TRBV10-3 to TRBJ2-4; TCRdb proposes TRBD2, but this gene call is untestable without DNA. Germline V gene sequence: CDR1 ENHRY, CDR2 SYGVKD. This CDR3 comprises 17 residues.